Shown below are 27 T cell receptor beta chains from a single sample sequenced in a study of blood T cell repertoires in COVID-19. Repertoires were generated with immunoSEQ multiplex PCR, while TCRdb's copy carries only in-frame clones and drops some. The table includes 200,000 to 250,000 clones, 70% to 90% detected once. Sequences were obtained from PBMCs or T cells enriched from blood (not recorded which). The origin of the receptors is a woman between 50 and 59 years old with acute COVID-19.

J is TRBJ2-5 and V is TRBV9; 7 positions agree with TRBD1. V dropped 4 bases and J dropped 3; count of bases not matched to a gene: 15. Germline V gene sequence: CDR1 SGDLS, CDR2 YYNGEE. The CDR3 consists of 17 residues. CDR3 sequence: CASSPRSGTDREETQYF. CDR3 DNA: TGTGCCAGCAGCCCCCGGTCCGGGACAGACCGAGAAGAGACCCAGTACTTC.

For the CDR3, the DNA is TGTGCCAGCACGCGGGAGGGAATCACTTTCTATGGCTACACCTTC. Its protein is CASTREGITFYGYTF. The chain recombines TRBV2 with TRBJ1-2; D remains unclear. The CDR3 is 15 amino acids. The V end lost 7 bases, the J end lost 4 bases, and 19 bases lay between the germline ends. Looked up from germline, CDR1 is SNHLY and CDR2 is FYNNEI.

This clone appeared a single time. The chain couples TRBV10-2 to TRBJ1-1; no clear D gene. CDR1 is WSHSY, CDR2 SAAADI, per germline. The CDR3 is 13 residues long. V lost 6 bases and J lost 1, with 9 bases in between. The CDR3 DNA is TGCGCCAGCAGATTAACAGCGAACACTGAAGCTTTCTTT. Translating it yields CASRLTANTEAFF.

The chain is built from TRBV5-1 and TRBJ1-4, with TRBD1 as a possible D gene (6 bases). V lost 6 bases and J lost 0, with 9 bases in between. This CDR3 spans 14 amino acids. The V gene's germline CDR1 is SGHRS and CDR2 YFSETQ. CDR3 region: CASTPGATNEKLFF. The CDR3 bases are TGCGCCAGCACCCCAGGGGCAACTAATGAAAAACTGTTTTTT.

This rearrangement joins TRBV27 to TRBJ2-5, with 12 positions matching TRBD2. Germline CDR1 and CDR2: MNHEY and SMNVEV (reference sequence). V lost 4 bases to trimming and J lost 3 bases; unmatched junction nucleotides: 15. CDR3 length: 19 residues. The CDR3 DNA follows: TGTGCCAGCAGTTCCCGGCTAGCGGGGGGGCTCGGGGAGAAAGAGACCCAGTACTTC. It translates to CASSSRLAGGLGEKETQYF.

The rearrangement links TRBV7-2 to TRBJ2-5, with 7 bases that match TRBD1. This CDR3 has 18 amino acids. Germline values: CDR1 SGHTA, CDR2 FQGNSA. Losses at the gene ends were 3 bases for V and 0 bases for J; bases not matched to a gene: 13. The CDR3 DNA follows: TGTGCCAGCAGCTTTTCGGTAGGGGGCCCACGGTACCAAGAGACCCAGTACTTC. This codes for CASSFSVGGPRYQETQYF. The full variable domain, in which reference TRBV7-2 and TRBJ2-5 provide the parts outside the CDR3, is GAGVSQSPSNKVTEKGKDVELRCDPISGHTALYWYRQSLGQGLEFLIYFQGNSAPDKSGLPSDRFSAERTGGSVSTLTIQRTQQEDSAVYLCASSFSVGGPRYQETQYFGPGTRLLVL.

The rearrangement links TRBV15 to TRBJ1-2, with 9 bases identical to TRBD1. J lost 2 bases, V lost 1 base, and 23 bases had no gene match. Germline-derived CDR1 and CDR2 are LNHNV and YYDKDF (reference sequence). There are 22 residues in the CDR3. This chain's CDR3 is CATSRAMGDRARKGGKNYGYTF. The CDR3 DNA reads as TGTGCCACCAGCAGAGCGATGGGGGACAGGGCGAGAAAAGGTGGTAAGAACTATGGCTACACCTTC.

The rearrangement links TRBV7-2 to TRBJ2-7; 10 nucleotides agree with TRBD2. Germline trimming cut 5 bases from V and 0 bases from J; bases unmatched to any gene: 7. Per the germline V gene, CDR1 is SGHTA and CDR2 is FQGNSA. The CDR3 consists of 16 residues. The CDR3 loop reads CASSQSGGVSSYEQYF. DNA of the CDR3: TGTGCCAGCAGCCAAAGCGGGGGGGTTTCCTCCTACGAGCAGTACTTC.

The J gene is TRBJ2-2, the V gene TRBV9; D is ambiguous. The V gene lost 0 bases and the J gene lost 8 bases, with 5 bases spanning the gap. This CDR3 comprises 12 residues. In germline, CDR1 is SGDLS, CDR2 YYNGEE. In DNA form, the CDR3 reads TGTGCCAGCAGCGTAGCGGAGGGGGAGCTGTTTTTT. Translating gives CASSVAEGELFF.

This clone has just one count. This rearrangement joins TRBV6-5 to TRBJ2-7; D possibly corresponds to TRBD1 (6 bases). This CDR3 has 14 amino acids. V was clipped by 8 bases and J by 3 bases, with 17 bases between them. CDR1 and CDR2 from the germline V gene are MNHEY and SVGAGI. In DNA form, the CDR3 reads TGTGCCAGCGCCGAGACAGGAGTCAACTACGAGCAGTACTTC. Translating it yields CASAETGVNYEQYF.

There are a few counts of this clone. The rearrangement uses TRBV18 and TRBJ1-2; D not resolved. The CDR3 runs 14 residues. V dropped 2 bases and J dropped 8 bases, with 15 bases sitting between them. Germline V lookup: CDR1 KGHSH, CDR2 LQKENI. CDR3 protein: CASSPNRGFDGYTF. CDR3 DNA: TGTGCCAGCTCACCAAATCGGGGATTCGACGGCTACACCTTC. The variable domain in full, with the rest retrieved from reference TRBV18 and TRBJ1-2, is NAGVMQNPRHLVRRRGQEARLRCSPMKGHSHVYWYRQLPEEGLKFMVYLQKENIIDESGMPKERFSAEFPKEGPSILRIQQVVRGDSAAYFCASSPNRGFDGYTFGSGTRLTVV.

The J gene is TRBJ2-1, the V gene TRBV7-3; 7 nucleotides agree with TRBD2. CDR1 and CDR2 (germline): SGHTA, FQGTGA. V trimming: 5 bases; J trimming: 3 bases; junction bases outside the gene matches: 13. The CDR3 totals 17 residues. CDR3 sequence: CASSRRSASGNYNEQFF. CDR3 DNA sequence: TGTGCCAGCAGCCGAAGGTCAGCTAGCGGAAACTACAATGAGCAGTTCTTC.

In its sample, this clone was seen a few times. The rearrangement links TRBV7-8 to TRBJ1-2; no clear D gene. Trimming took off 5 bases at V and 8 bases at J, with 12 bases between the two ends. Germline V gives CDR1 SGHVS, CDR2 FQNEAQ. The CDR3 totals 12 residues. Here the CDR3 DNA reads TGTGCCAGCAGCCCGCGGTCAACGGGCTACACCTTC. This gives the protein CASSPRSTGYTF. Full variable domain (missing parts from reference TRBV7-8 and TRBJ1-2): GAGVSQSPRYKVAKRGQDVALRCDPISGHVSLFWYQQALGQGPEFLTYFQNEAQLDKSGLPSDRFFAERPEGSVSTLKIQRTQQEDSAVYLCASSPRSTGYTFGSGTRLTVV.

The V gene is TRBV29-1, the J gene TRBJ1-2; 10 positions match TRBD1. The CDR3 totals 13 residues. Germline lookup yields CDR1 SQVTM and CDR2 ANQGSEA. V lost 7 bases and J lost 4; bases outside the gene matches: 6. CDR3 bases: TGCAGCGCGACAGGGGGCCGAGGCTATGGCTACACCTTC. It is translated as CSATGGRGYGYTF.

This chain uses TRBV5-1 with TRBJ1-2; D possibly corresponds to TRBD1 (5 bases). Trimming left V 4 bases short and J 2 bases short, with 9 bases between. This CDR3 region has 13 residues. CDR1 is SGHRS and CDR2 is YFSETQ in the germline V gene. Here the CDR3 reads CASSPPGNYGYTF. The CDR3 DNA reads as TGCGCCAGCAGCCCACCAGGGAACTATGGCTACACCTTC.

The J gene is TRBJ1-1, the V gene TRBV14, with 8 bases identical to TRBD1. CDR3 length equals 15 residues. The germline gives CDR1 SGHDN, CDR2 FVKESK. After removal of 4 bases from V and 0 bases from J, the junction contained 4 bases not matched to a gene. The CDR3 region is CASSRRQGMNTEAFF. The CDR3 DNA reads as TGTGCCAGCAGCCGAAGACAGGGGATGAACACTGAAGCTTTCTTT.

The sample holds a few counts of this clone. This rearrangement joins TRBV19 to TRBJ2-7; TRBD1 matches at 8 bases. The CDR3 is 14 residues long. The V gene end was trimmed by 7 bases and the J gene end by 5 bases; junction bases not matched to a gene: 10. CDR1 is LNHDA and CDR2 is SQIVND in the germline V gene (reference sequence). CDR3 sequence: CASTAGTGANEQYF. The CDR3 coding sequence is TGTGCCAGTACCGCCGGGACAGGTGCGAACGAGCAGTACTTC.

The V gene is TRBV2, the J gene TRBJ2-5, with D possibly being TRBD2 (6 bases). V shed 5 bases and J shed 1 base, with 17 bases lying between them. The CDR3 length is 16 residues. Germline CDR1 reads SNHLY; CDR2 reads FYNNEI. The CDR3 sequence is CASSLEGRAIQETQYF. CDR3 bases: TGTGCCAGCAGTTTGGAGGGGCGCGCCATCCAAGAGACCCAGTACTTC.

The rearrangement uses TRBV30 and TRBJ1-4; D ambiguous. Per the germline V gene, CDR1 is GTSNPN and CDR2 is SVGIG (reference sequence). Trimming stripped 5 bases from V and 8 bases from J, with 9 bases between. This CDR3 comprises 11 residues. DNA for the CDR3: TGTGCCTGGGGGTTCTCCGAAAAACTGTTTTTT. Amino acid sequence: CAWGFSEKLFF.

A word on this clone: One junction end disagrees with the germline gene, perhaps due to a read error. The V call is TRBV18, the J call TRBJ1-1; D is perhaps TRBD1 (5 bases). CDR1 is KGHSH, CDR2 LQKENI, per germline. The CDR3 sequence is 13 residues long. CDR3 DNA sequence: TGTGCCAGCTCGCCACAGGAGGACACTGAAGCTTTCTTT. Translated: CASSPQEDTEAFF.

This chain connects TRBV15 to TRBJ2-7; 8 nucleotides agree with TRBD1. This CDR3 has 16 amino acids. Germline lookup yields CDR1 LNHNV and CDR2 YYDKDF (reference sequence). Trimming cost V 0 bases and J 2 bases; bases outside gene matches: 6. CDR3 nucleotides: TGTGCCACCAGCAGAGATTTGTTACAGGGGGCCTACGAGCAGTACTTC. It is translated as CATSRDLLQGAYEQYF.

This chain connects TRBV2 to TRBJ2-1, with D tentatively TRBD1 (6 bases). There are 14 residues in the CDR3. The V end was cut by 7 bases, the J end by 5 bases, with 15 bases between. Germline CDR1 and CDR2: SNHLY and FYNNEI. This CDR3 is CASIRSQGNNEQFF. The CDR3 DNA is TGTGCCAGCATTAGATCGCAGGGGAACAATGAGCAGTTCTTC.

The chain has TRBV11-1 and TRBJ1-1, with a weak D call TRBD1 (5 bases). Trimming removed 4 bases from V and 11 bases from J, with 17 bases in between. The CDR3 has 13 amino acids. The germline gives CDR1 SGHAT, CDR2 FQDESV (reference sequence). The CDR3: CASSSSQGGFAFF. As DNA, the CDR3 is TGTGCCAGCAGCTCGTCTCAGGGCGGTTTTGCTTTCTTT. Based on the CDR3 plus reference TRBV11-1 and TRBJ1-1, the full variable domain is EAEVAQSPRYKITEKSQAVAFWCDPISGHATLYWYRQILGQGPELLVQFQDESVVDDSQLPKDRFSAERLKGVDSTLKIQPAELGDSAMYLCASSSSQGGFAFFGQGTRLTVV.

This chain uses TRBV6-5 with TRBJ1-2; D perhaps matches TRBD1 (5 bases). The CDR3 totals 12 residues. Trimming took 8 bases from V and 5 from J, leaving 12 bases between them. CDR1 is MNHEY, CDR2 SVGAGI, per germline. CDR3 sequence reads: CASSPGFYGYTF. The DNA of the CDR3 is TGTGCCAGCTCTCCAGGGTTTTATGGCTACACCTTC.

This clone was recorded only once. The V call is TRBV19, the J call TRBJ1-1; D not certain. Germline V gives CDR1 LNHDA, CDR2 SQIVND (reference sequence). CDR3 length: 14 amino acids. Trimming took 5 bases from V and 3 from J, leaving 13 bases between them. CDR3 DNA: TGTGCCAGTAGTTTCCGGGGTGGGGACACTGAAGCTTTCTTT. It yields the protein CASSFRGGDTEAFF.

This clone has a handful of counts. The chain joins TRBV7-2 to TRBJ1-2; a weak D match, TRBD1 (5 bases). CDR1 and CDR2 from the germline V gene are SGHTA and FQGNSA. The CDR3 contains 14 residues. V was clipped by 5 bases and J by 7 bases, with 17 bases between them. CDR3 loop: CASSPREQGLGYTF. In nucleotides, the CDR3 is TGTGCCAGCAGCCCGCGGGAGCAGGGACTTGGCTACACCTTC.

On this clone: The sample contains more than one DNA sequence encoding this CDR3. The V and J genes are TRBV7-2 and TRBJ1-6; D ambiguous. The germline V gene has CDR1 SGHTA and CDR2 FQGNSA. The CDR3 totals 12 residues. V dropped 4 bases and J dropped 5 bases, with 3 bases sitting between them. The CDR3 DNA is TGTGCCAGCAGCTCAAATAATTCACCCCTCCACTTT. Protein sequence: CASSSNNSPLHF.